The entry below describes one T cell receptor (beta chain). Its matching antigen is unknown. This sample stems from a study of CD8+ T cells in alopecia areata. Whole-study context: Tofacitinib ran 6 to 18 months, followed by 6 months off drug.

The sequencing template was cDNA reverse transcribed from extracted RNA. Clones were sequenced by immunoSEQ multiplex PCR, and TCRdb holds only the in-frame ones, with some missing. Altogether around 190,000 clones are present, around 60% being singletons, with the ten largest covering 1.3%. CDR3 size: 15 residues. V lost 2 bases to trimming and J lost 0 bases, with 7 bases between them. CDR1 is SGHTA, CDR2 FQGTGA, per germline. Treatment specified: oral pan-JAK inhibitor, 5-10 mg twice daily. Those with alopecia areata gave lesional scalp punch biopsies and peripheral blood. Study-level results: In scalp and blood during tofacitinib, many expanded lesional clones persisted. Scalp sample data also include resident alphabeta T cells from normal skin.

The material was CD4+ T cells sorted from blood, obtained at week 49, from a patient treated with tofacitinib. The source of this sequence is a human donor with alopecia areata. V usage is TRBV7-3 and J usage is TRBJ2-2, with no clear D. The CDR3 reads CASSLGGSNTGELFF. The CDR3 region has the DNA TGTGCCAGCAGCTTAGGCGGTTCGAACACCGGGGAGCTGTTTTTT.